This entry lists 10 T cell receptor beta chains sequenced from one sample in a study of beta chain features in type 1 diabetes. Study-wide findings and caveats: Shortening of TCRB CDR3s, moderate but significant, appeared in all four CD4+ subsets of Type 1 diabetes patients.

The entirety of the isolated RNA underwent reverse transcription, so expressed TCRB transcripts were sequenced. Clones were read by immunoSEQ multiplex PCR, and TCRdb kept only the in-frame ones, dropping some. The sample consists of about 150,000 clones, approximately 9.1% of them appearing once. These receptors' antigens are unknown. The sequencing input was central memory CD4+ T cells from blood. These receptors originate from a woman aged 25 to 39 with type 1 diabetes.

CDR3 sequence: CASSSKGQGSLSYEQYF. The CDR3 DNA sequence: TGTGCCAGCAGCTCTAAAGGACAGGGGTCCCTCTCCTACGAGCAGTACTTC. The genes are TRBV7-9 and TRBJ2-7; 9 positions match TRBD1. The germline CDR1 and CDR2 sequences are SEHNR and FQNEAQ (reference sequence). V gave up 4 bases and J gave up 0 bases; unmatched junction bases: 10. This CDR3 comprises 17 residues.

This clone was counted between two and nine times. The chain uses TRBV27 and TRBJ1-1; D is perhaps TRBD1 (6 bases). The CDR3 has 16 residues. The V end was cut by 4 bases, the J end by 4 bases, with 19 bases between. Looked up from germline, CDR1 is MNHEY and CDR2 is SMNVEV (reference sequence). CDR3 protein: CASSSLGTNRGTEAFF. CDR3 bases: TGTGCCAGCAGTTCACTCGGGACAAATCGGGGCACTGAAGCTTTCTTT.

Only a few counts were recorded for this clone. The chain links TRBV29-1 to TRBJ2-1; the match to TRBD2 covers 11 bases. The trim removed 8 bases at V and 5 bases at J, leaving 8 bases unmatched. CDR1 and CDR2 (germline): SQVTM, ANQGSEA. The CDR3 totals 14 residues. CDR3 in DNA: TGCAGCACCGACGGGACTAGCGGCGACAATGAGCAGTTCTTC. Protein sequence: CSTDGTSGDNEQFF.

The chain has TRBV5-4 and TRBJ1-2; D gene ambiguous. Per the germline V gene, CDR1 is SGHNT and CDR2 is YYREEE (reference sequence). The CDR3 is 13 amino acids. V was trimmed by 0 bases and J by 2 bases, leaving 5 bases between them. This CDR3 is CASSLDGNYGYTF. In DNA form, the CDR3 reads TGTGCCAGCAGCTTGGACGGGAACTATGGCTACACCTTC.

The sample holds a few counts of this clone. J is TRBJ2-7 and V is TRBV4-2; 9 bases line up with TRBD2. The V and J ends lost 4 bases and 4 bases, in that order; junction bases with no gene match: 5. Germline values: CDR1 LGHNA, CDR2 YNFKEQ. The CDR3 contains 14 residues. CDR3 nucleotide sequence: TGTGCCAGCAGCCCAAGGACTAGCGTTTACGAGCAGTACTTC. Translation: CASSPRTSVYEQYF.

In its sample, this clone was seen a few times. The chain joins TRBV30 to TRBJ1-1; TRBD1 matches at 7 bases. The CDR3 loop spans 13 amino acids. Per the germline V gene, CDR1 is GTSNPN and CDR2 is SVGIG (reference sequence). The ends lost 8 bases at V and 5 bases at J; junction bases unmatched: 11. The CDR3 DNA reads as TGTGCCACCAAACAGGGGATGGGAACTGAAGCTTTCTTT. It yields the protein CATKQGMGTEAFF. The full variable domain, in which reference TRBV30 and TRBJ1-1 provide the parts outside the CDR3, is SQTIHQWPATLVQPVGSPLSLECTVEGTSNPNLYWYRQAAGRGLQLLFYSVGIGQISSEVPQNLSASRPQDRQFILSSKKLLLSDSGFYLCATKQGMGTEAFFGQGTRLTVV.

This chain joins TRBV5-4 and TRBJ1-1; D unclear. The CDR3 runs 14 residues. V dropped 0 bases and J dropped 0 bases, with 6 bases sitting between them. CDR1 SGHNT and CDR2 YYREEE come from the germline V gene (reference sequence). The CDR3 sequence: CASSLASMNTEAFF. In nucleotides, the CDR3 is TGTGCCAGCAGCTTGGCATCCATGAACACTGAAGCTTTCTTT.

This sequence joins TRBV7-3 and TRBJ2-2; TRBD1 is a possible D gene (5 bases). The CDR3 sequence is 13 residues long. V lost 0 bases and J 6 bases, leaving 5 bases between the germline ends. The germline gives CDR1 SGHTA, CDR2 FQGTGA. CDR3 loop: CASSLTQAGELFF. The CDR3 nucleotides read TGTGCCAGCAGCTTAACACAGGCCGGGGAGCTGTTTTTT.

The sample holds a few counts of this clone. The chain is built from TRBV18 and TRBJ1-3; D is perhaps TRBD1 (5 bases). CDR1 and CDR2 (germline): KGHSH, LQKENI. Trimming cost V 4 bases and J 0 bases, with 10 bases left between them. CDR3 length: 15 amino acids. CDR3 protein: CASSQGQSSGNTIYF. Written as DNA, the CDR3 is TGTGCCAGCTCACAGGGGCAGAGCTCTGGAAACACCATATATTTT. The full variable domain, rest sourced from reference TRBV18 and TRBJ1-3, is NAGVMQNPRHLVRRRGQEARLRCSPMKGHSHVYWYRQLPEEGLKFMVYLQKENIIDESGMPKERFSAEFPKEGPSILRIQQVVRGDSAAYFCASSQGQSSGNTIYFGEGSWLTVV.

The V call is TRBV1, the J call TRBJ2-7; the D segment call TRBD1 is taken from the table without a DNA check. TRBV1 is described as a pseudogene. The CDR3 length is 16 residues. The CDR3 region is CTSSPPSDRGFYEQYF. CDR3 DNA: TGCACCAGCAGCCCCCCCAGTGACAGGGGGTTCTACGAGCAGTACTTC.